This is a list of T cell receptor beta chains from one sample in a study of naive and memory T cell subsets. MiXCR was run by TCRdb on the UMI-ligation and nested PCR reads, yielding one entry per CDR3 protein. The data show some 83,000 distinct CDR3 sequences, with around 13% seen just once and over 0.75% held by the top ten. Sequencing was carried out using central memory CD4+ T cells from blood. The receptors come from a human donor in good health. Each CDR3 is given with its conserved first and last residue. The D gene is left open where the match is weak. Not all rows give a size; the values are once, few, many and, for expanded clones, a class.

size	V	J	D	DNA	CDR3
few	TRBV2	TRBJ1-4	.	TGTGCCAGCAGTGAAGTGATGGGGACGGCAGCCGAAAAACTGTTTTTT	CASSEVMGTAAEKLFF
many	TRBV30	TRBJ2-2	.	TGTGCCTGGGGGGGATCGGGCACCGGGGAGCTGTTTTTT	CAWGGSGTGELFF
.	TRBV13	TRBJ2-7	TRBD1	TGTGCCAGCAGCCAAAGGCAGGGACAGTTCCTCTACGAGCAGTACTTC	CASSQRQGQFLYEQYF
.	TRBV5-6	TRBJ2-5	.	TGTGCCAGCAGCCGAGAAGAGACCCAGTACTTC	CASSREETQYF
.	TRBV29-1	TRBJ2-1	.	TGCAGCGTTGTTCTTTACAGTGAGCAGTTCTTC	CSVVLYSEQFF
.	TRBV9	TRBJ2-5	TRBD2	TGTGCCAGCAGCGTGTCTAGCGGTCAAGAGACCCAGTACTTC	CASSVSSGQETQYF
few	TRBV9	TRBJ1-2	TRBD1	TGTGCCAGCAGCGGACAGGGCCTTTCTGTCTACACCTTC	CASSGQGLSVYTF
few	TRBV7-6	TRBJ2-5	TRBD2	TGTGCCAGCAGCTCAGGCACCGGACTAGCGGGAGTTTATATCCAAGAGACCCAGTACTTC	CASSSGTGLAGVYIQETQYF
many	TRBV5-1	TRBJ2-3	.	TGCGCCAGCAGCTTGAGTGGCGGGACGCAGTATTTT	CASSLSGGTQYF
.	TRBV12-3/TRBV12-4	TRBJ2-7	.	TGTGCCAGCAGCCTTAGACAGTCCTACGAGCAGTACTTC	CASSLRQSYEQYF
.	TRBV28	TRBJ2-7	.	TGTGCCAGCAGTCACCCTCGACAAAGGGGCCCAAGCTCCTACGAGCAGTACTTC	CASSHPRQRGPSSYEQYF
.	TRBV6-5	TRBJ2-3	.	TGTGCCAGCAGCGGATATAGCACAGATACGCAGTATTTT	CASSGYSTDTQYF
many	TRBV10-3	TRBJ1-5	TRBD1	TGTGCCACCGCACCGACAGGGGAGAGGGATCAGCCCCAGCATTTT	CATAPTGERDQPQHF
.	TRBV27	TRBJ2-1	.	TGTGCCAGCAGTTATCCCCCGGGCAATGAGCAGTTCTTC	CASSYPPGNEQFF
few	TRBV6-2/TRBV6-3	TRBJ1-5	TRBD1	TGTGCCAGCAGTTACGGGACAGGAGGCGGTCAGCCCCAGCATTTT	CASSYGTGGGQPQHF
few	TRBV5-1	TRBJ2-1	TRBD2	TGCGCCAGCAGCTTACTAGCGGGAGCGAGGAACAATGAGCAGTTCTTC	CASSLLAGARNNEQFF
many	TRBV12-3/TRBV12-4	TRBJ1-2	.	TGTGCCAGCAGTTTTTCCGCCTCTAACTATGGCTACACCTTC	CASSFSASNYGYTF
few	TRBV7-2	TRBJ2-5	.	TGTGCCAGCAGCTTAAGTTGGGGGGGCTTCGAGACCCAGTACTTC	CASSLSWGGFETQYF
.	TRBV7-9	TRBJ1-1	.	TGTGCCAGCAGCTTACAGGGATTTGTCACTGAAGCTTTCTTT	CASSLQGFVTEAFF
many	TRBV29-1	TRBJ2-1	TRBD2	TGCAGCGGACTAGCGGGAGTAGATGAGCAGTTCTTC	CSGLAGVDEQFF
.	TRBV7-9	TRBJ1-5	.	TGTGCCAGCAGCTTAGCTGGGTACGAGCCCCAGCATTTT	CASSLAGYEPQHF
many	TRBV29-1	TRBJ2-1	TRBD2	TGCAGCGTTGCCGGGACTAGGGACTTCTTC	CSVAGTRDFF
many	TRBV7-2	TRBJ2-3	.	TGTGCCAGCAGCTTAAGGGTCCGGGGAGAGGTAGATACGCAGTATTTT	CASSLRVRGEVDTQYF
few	TRBV6-5	TRBJ1-5	.	TGTGCCAGCAGTTACGTAGGGACGTACTATCAGCCCCAGCATTTT	CASSYVGTYYQPQHF
few	TRBV7-2	TRBJ2-5	TRBD1	TGTGCCAGCAGCCGTGCCGGGACAGGGGTTGAGACCCAGTACTTC	CASSRAGTGVETQYF
many	TRBV4-1	TRBJ2-5	.	TGCGCCAGCAGCCAAGGAGGTTTGAGTGAGACCCAGTACTTC	CASSQGGLSETQYF
many	TRBV30	TRBJ2-3	TRBD1	TGTGCCTGGAATCGTCGGACAGGGGCAGATACGCAGTATTTT	CAWNRRTGADTQYF
many	TRBV24-1	TRBJ2-1	.	TGTGCCACCAGTGATCCTGACTCTGAGCAGTTCTTC	CATSDPDSEQFF
few	TRBV12-3/TRBV12-4	TRBJ1-1	.	TGTGCCAGCAGTTTAGACCGGAGAGACACTGAAGCTTTCTTT	CASSLDRRDTEAFF
many	TRBV7-2	TRBJ1-4	.	TGTGCCAGCAGCAGGAAACAGAGAAATGAAAAACTGTTTTTT	CASSRKQRNEKLFF
few	TRBV2	TRBJ2-1	TRBD2	TGTGCCAGCAGTGAAACAACTAGCGGGAGGTACAATGAGCAGTTCTTC	CASSETTSGRYNEQFF
many	TRBV28	TRBJ2-1	TRBD2	TGTGCCACCACGGGGGGAAACCTCTACAATGAGCAGTTCTTC	CATTGGNLYNEQFF
few	TRBV5-5	TRBJ2-3	TRBD2	TGTGCCAGCACCTCTAGCGGGACGAGCACAGATACGCAGTATTTT	CASTSSGTSTDTQYF
few	TRBV5-1	TRBJ2-5	.	TGCGCCAGCAGCTACGAACAAGAGACCCAGTACTTC	CASSYEQETQYF
.	TRBV7-2	TRBJ1-5	.	TGTGCCAGCAGCTTAGTGCCCCAGTCGGGTCAGCCCCAGCATTTT	CASSLVPQSGQPQHF
few	TRBV29-1	TRBJ2-6	.	TGCAGCGTTGACTCGGGGACCGGGGCCAACGTCCTGACTTTC	CSVDSGTGANVLTF
many	TRBV12-3/TRBV12-4	TRBJ2-7	.	TGTGCCAGCAGTCGAGACTCGAAGGCCAACGAGCAGTACTTC	CASSRDSKANEQYF
many	TRBV4-1	TRBJ2-7	TRBD1	TGCGCCAGCAGCCAAGACAGGGGGCGTTACGAGCAGTACTTC	CASSQDRGRYEQYF
.	TRBV27	TRBJ1-6	.	TGTGCCAGCAGTTTATATCCGATGAAAGGATCACCCCTCCACTTT	CASSLYPMKGSPLHF
.	TRBV7-9	TRBJ2-3	TRBD1	TGTGCCAGCAGCTTCGGACAGGGAGGCACAGATACGCAGTATTTT	CASSFGQGGTDTQYF
.	TRBV5-1	TRBJ2-5	TRBD1	TGCGCCAGCTGCGCAGGGGGCCTCCAAGAGACCCAGTACTTC	CASCAGGLQETQYF